The sequence of this T cell receptor (beta chain) was determined in a study of PD-L1 blockade in urothelial cancer (dated by TCRdb to about 2017). Study-level background: Every patient began therapy around 2014 and was given atezolizumab 1,200 mg intravenously every 3 weeks. About 85% of the roughly 29 patients were identified as males with urothelial cancer of bladder origin, and a prior smoking history was reported by 18 of 29 patients. Blood samples were analyzed at 3 weeks after treatment start (second dose) and at 6 weeks after treatment start. A median of about 150,000 T cells and some 84,000 unique TCRs was obtained from blood samples, and a median clonality of approximately 0.08 was observed. Durable clinical benefit was defined as a progression-free survival longer than 6 months, and TCR features were additionally tested against progression-free survival and overall survival. Whole exome sequencing and RNA sequencing of pretreatment tumors were performed alongside TCR sequencing in the same patients. Patients had an ECOG performance status of 0 or 1 and had received between 0 and 3 prior chemotherapy regimens. Durable clinical benefit was achieved by nine patients and was not achieved by 20 patients. Pretreatment blood TCR-seq was available for under 35 patients, at least one posttreatment blood collection was obtained for 25 or so patients, and tumor TCR-seq was available for 25 or so patients. Pretreatment tumor samples and matched peripheral blood, collected serially before and after atezolizumab treatment, underwent TCR sequencing. An exploratory multi-omic analysis was conducted of the somatic, immune and clinical correlates of response to PD-L1 blockade with atezolizumab in urothelial cancer.

The intended sense of this specimen's time point label: pretreatment peripheral blood. A cohort of more than 25 patients with locally advanced or metastatic urothelial carcinoma, treated at Memorial Sloan Kettering on a trial protocol, was included. Peripheral blood mononuclear cells were collected from each patient pretreatment and during treatment, giving between 1 and 8 total time points per patient. The Qiagen DNeasy Blood extraction kit was used to purify genomic DNA from total PBMCs and from tumor samples. PBMCs were collected pretreatment and during treatment and were isolated and stored as previously described. The germline V gene supplies CDR1 KGHSH and CDR2 LQKENI. Reading from cysteine to phenylalanine, the CDR3 counts 15 amino acids. The sequence is cut down to CDR3 DNA, 45 bases in frame from base 1. V is reduced by 2 bases and J by 0 bases, leaving a spacing of 10 bases between them.

Study-level results and caveats: Small sample size (n ≈ 29) and many exploratory analyses mean the results are intended to be hypothesis-generating. Patients with durable benefit showed greater expansion of tumor-associated TCR clones in peripheral blood 3 weeks after starting treatment (n = 22, p = 0.022). Improved progression-free and overall survival was found to be associated with pretreatment peripheral blood TCR clonality below the median.

In regard to this clone: The target of this receptor is not known. No much larger clonotype is one base removed from it; base qualities were not supplied.

Synthetic TCR analog templates were spiked into each PCR to estimate absolute template abundance from read counts. The immunoSEQ assay used bias-controlled V and J gene primers to amplify TCRbeta CDR3 regions from genomic DNA. Rearranged TCRbeta segments were sequenced at approximately 20X coverage. The published analysis was carried out like this. Sequencing errors were corrected by clustering, and CDR3s were annotated against IMGT so that V, D and J genes could be assigned. Out-of-frame and stop-codon sequences were excluded, and only productive TCRbeta rearrangements were used in downstream analyses. Clonality was calculated as one minus the Shannon entropy normalized by the log of the number of unique productive sequences. Fisher's exact test with Benjamini-Hochberg correction, using a cutoff of adjusted p below 0.01, was how clones that differed between time points or between blood and tumor were identified. In its TCRdb copy, this immuneACCESS table keeps in-frame sequences only and misses some clones. Where compared with another copy, unresolved V genes explain less than half of these, and the others have no known cause. V and J calls and clone size are those listed in that table; D and trimming were worked out from the DNA. This sample lists 48,000 or so clones; 70% to 90% were detected once. The ten biggest clones cover 14% to 15% of the sample.

The V and J segments used are TRBV18 and TRBJ1-1; a weak D assignment points to TRBD1 (6 bases agree). The receptor was derived from a woman aged 60-70 years with urothelial cancer. This sample comprised PBMCs, obtained around atezolizumab (anti-PD-L1) treatment. The CDR3 reads CASSPSQGMNTEAFF. The DNA is TGTGCCAGCTCACCATCCCAGGGGATGAACACTGAAGCTTTCTTT.